Given below is one T cell receptor beta chain in context. Its antigen is as yet unknown. Terminally differentiated effector memory CD45RA+ cells were excluded from the naive CD8 cells, which were CD45RO-negative and positively selected for CCR7. Healthy HIV-negative adults with no recent acute infections or vaccinations were recruited as donors. The record originates from a study of shared clonotypes between healthy human individuals. Assay: immunoSEQ multiplex PCR; the TCRdb copy retains only in-frame clones and omits some. The table has about 1,900,000 clones, about 95% seen once. The V gene lost 1 base and the J gene lost 4 bases, with 10 bases spanning the gap. CDR1 is SGHDN and CDR2 is FVKESK in the germline V gene. This CDR3 region has 14 residues. Overall study findings and caveats: Non-shared clonotypes displayed generation probabilities falling below those of clonotypes present in all four donors. Sequencing of the sorted subsets was shown by rarefaction to be incomplete despite large depth. Among donors, the sharing of clonotypes was expected to be influenced by sequencing depth.

The V and J genes are TRBV14 and TRBJ2-5; D may be TRBD1 or TRBD2 (5 bases each). The sequence derives from a man aged 18 to 29 in good health. Sequencing used naive CD8+ T cells sorted from blood. The CDR3 here is CASSQGWGSETQYF. CDR3 nucleotide sequence: TGTGCCAGCAGCCAAGGATGGGGGTCAGAGACCCAGTACTTC.